The sequence of this T cell receptor beta chain was determined in a study of T cells in localized non-small cell lung cancer. Findings and caveats of the study: Higher blood T cell density tracked longer overall survival. Within adjacent lung there appeared a median approximately 60 of the top 100 tumor clones.

As to this clone: Its antigen is not identified.

Clones were read by immunoSEQ multiplex PCR, and TCRdb kept only the in-frame ones, dropping some. The sample consists of 10,000 to 15,000 clones, roughly 80% of them appearing once. Looked up from germline, CDR1 is MNHNS and CDR2 is SASEGT. Trimming took 3 bases from V and 0 from J, leaving 15 bases between them. The CDR3 is made up of 17 amino acids. The source material was peripheral blood, sampled before any cancer treatment. This receptor was obtained from a male donor older than 55 with stage I squamous cell lung carcinoma. The chain employs TRBV6-1 and TRBJ2-4, with D perhaps matching TRBD2 (6 bases). CDR3 residues: CASSELTTGLAKNIQYF. Here the CDR3 DNA reads TGTGCCAGCAGTGAGCTTACGACGGGACTAGCCAAAAACATTCAGTACTTC.